This TCR beta chain was documented in a study of blood T cell repertoires in COVID-19. Study information: Some COVID-19 samples were acute and others convalescent; all came from the United States, Italy and Spain. The analysed material was cDNA or gDNA that came from T cells, B-cell-depleted T cells, or PBMCs.

This CDR3 is built from 19 residues. V shed 2 bases and J 7 bases; nucleotides not matched to a gene: 19. CDR1 and CDR2 (germline): MDHEN, SYDVKM. Per the original data handling: Reference gene primer amplification gave estimated nucleated cell counts. Assay used: immunoSEQ multiplex PCR; TCRdb lists only in-frame clones, some missing. V and J calls plus clone size are reproduced from that table; the DNA served to infer D and trimming. The sample lists some 260,000 clones; 70% to 85% were seen once. Sequenced input: peripheral blood. This chain uses TRBV28 with TRBJ2-1; 8 bases align to TRBD2. The receptor comes from an elderly woman with acute or convalescent COVID-19. CDR3: CASSLGGSIAGGRGNEQFF. CDR3 in DNA: TGTGCCAGCAGTTTAGGGGGGAGCATTGCGGGAGGTCGTGGGAATGAGCAGTTCTTC.